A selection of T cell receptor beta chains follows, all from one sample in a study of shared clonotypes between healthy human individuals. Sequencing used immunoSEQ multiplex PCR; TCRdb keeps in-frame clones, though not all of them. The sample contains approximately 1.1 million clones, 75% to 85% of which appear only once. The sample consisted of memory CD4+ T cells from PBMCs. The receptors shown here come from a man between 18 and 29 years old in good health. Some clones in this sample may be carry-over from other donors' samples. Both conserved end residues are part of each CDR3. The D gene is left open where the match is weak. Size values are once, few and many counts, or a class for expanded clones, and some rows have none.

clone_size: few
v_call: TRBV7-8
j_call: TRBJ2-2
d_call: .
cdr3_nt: TGTGCCAGCAGCTTAGCCCAGCGGACGAACACCGGGGAGCTGTTTTTT
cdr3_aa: CASSLAQRTNTGELFF

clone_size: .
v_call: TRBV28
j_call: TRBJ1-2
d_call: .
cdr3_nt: TGTGCCAGCAGTTTAACAGCGCGGGGTGGCTACACCTTC
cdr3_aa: CASSLTARGGYTF

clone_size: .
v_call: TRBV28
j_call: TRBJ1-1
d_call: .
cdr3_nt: TGTGCCAGCACGCCAGGGAGGTCCACTGAAGCTTTCTTT
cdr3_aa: CASTPGRSTEAFF

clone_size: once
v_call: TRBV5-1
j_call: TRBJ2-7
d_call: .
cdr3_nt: TGCGCCAGCAGCTTGTCATCAGCGACGTCCTACGAGCAGTACTTC
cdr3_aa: CASSLSSATSYEQYF

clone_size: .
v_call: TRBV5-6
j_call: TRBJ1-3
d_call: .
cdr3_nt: TGTGCCAGCAGTACCGGGCACACCATATATTTT
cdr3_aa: CASSTGHTIYF

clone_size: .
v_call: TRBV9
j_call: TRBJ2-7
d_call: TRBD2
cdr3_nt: TGTGCCAGCAGCGTAGGGGCGGCGGGAGTAAACGAGCAGTACTTC
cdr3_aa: CASSVGAAGVNEQYF

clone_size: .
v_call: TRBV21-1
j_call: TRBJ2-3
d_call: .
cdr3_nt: TGTGCCAGCAGCAAAGCGCTGGTGACTAGCGGCACAGATACGCAGTATTTT
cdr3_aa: CASSKALVTSGTDTQYF

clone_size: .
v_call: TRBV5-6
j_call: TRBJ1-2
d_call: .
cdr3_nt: TGTGCCAGCAGCTTGGGAGCAGCTCTCGACGGCTACACCTTC
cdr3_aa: CASSLGAALDGYTF

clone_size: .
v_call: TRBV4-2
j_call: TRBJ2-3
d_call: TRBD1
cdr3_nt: TGTGCCAGCAGCGCGCAGGGGGCGACCACAGATACGCAGTATTTT
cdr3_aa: CASSAQGATTDTQYF

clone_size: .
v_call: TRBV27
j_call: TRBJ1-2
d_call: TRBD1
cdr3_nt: TGTGCCAGCAGTCCCCTCGGGACAGGGGGCCTGTCGAACGGCTACACCTTC
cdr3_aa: CASSPLGTGGLSNGYTF

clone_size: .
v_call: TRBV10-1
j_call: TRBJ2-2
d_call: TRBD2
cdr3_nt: TGCGCCAGCAGTGACAGCGGGAGAGGCACCGGGGAGCTGTTTTTT
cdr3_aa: CASSDSGRGTGELFF

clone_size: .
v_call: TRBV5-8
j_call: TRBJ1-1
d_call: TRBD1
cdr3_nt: TGTGCCAGCAGCGGGGACAGGTTTTCGAACACTGAAGCTTTCTTT
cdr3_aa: CASSGDRFSNTEAFF

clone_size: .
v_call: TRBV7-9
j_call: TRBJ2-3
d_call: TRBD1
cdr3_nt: TGTGCCAGCAGCTTAGTTGGACAGGGTCCAGATACGCAGTATTTT
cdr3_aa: CASSLVGQGPDTQYF

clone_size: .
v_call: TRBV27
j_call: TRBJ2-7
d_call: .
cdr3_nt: TGTGCCAGCAGTTTATCGGGGGTGTCCTACGAGCAGTACTTC
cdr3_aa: CASSLSGVSYEQYF

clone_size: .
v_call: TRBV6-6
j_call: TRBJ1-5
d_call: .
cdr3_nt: TGTGCCAGCAGTCCCGGGACCTGGGACAATCAGCCCCAGCATTTT
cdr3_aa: CASSPGTWDNQPQHF

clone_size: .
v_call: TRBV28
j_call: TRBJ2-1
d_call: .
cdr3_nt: TGTGCCAGCACCTCCTCCTACAATGAGCAGTTCTTC
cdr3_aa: CASTSSYNEQFF

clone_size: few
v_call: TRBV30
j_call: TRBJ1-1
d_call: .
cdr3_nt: TGTGCCTGGAGTGTAATGGCGGTTACTGAAGCTTTCTTT
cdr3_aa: CAWSVMAVTEAFF

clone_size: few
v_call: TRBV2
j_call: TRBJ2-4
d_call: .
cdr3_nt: TGTGCCAGCAGTACTTTGAGGTGGTCTGCCAAAAACATTCAGTACTTC
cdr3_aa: CASSTLRWSAKNIQYF

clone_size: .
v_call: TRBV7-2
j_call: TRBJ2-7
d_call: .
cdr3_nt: TGTGCCAGCAGCTCCAGGGGACACCCCGGGAACTACGAGCAGTACTTC
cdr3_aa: CASSSRGHPGNYEQYF

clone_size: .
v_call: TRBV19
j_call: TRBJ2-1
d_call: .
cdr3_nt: TGTGCCAGTAGTCGGTGGACTGAGCAGTTCTTC
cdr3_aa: CASSRWTEQFF

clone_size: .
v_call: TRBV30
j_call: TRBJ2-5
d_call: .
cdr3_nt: TGTGCCTGGAGGGCCCGGGTTCCCTACCAAGAGACCCAGTACTTC
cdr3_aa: CAWRARVPYQETQYF

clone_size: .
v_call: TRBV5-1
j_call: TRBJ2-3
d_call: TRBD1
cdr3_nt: TGCGCCAGCAGCTCGGACCGCGGGACAGGGGGATACACAGATACGCAGTATTTT
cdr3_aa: CASSSDRGTGGYTDTQYF

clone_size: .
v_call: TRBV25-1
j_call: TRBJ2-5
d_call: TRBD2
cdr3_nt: TGTGCCAGCAGTGGCACCGGGACTATGGAAGAGACCCAGTACTTC
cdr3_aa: CASSGTGTMEETQYF

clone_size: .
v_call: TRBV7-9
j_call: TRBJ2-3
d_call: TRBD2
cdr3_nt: TGTGCCAGCAGCTTCCCAAACGGGGGGGCAGATACGCAGTATTTT
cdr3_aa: CASSFPNGGADTQYF

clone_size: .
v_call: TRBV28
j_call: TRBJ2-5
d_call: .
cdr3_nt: TGTGCCAGCATTCACCAGTCGAAGGGCGGGGAGACCCAGTACTTC
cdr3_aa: CASIHQSKGGETQYF

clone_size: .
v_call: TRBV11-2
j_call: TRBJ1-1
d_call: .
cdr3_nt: TGTGCCAGCAGCTTAGTAGGGACTCACACTGAAGCTTTCTTT
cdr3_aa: CASSLVGTHTEAFF

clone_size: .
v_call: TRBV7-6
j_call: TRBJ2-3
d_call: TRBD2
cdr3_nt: TGTGCCAGCAGCCCCGGACTAGCGGGAGGAGATACGCAGTATTTT
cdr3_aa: CASSPGLAGGDTQYF

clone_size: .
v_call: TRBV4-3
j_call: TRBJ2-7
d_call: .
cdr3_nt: TGCGCCAGCAGCCAAGATACGGCAGATCTTTCCTACGAGCAGTACTTC
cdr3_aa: CASSQDTADLSYEQYF

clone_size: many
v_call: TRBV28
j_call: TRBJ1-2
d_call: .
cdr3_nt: TGTGCCAGCAGTGGGACAAGCTCTAACTATGGCTACACCTTC
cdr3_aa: CASSGTSSNYGYTF

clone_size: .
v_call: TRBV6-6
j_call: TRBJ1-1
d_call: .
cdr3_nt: TGTGCCAGCAGTTACGTTCCGGGGTTCACTGAAGCTTTCTTT
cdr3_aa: CASSYVPGFTEAFF

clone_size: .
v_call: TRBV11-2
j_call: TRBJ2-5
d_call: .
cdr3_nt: TGTGCCAGCAGCTTTACACAGGTACAAGAGACCCAGTACTTC
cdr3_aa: CASSFTQVQETQYF

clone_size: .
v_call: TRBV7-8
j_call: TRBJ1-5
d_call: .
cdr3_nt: TGTGCCAGCAGCTTATCACCCGGGCCCTCCTATAGCAATCAGCCCCAGCATTTT
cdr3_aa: CASSLSPGPSYSNQPQHF

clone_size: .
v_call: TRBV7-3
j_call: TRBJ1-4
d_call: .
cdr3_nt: TGTGCCAGCAGCCCGAGGGGTGCAACTAATGAAAAACTGTTTTTT
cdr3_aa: CASSPRGATNEKLFF

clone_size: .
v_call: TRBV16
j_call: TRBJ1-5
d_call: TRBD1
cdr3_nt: TGTGCCAGCAGCCTCCTGACAGGGGGACAGCCCCAGCATTTT
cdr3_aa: CASSLLTGGQPQHF

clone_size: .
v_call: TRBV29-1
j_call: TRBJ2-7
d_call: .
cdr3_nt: TGCAGCAACCGGGACCCTACACCCAACGAGCAGTACTTC
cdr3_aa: CSNRDPTPNEQYF

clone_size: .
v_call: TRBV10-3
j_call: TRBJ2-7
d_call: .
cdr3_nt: TGTGCCATCAGTGAGTCTAATCGTCCCTCCTACGAGCAGTACTTC
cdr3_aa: CAISESNRPSYEQYF

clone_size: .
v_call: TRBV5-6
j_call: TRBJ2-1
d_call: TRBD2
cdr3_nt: TGTGCCAGCAGCTTAAGGGCCACTAGCGCGATATACAATGAGCAGTTCTTC
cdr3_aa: CASSLRATSAIYNEQFF

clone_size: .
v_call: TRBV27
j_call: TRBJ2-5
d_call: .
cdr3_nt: TGTGCCAGCAGTTTATCGCCCCGGGGGCTGACGGAGACCCAGTACTTC
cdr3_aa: CASSLSPRGLTETQYF

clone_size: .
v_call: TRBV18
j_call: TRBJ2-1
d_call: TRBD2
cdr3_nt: TGTGCCAGCTCTCCCGGACTAGCGGGACTTAACCACAATGAGCAGTTCTTC
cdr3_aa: CASSPGLAGLNHNEQFF

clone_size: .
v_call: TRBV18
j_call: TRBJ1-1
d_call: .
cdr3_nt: TGTGCCAGCTCCGATGGGGCGGCCTCCTCTGAAGCTTTCTTT
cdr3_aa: CASSDGAASSEAFF

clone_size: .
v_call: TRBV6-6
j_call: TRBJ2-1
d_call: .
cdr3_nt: TGTGCCAGCAGGCCCCACGAGGATAGCTACAATGAGCAGTTCTTC
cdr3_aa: CASRPHEDSYNEQFF

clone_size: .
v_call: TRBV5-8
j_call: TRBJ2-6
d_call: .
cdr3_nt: TGTGCCAGCAGCTTTACTCTCGGGGCCAACGTCCTGACTTTC
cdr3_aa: CASSFTLGANVLTF

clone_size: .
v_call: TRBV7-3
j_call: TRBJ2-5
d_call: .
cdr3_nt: TGTGCCAGCAGCCGTCGGGGACAAGAGACCCAGTACTTC
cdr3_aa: CASSRRGQETQYF

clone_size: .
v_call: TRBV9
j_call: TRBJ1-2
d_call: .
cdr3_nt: TGTGCCAGCAGCGTAGGAGACAGCCTAGTTGGCTACACCTTC
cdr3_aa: CASSVGDSLVGYTF

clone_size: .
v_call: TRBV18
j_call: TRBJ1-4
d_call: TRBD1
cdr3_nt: TGTGCCAGCTCGGAAACCGGAATGGGACAGGGGAGTGAAAAACTGTTTTTT
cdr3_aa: CASSETGMGQGSEKLFF

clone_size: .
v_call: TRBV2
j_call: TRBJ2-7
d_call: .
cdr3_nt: TGTGCCAGCGGAGGACAGAGCCTGCCCTCCTACGAGCAGTACTTC
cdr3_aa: CASGGQSLPSYEQYF

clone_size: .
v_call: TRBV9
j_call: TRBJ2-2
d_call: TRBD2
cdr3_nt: TGTGCCAGCAGCGTAAGGGCCATAGGCAGCGGGAGCGGCACCGGGGAGCTGTTTTTT
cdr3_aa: CASSVRAIGSGSGTGELFF

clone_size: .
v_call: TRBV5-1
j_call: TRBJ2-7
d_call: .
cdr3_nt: TGCGCCAGCAGCTTGGATGATGGCGGGTTTCCGTCCTACGAGCAGTACTTC
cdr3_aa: CASSLDDGGFPSYEQYF

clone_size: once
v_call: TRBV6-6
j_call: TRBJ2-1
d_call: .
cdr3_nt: TGTGCCAGCAGTCGAGCGCGGCGGGACCCCCCCAATGAGCAGTTCTTC
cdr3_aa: CASSRARRDPPNEQFF

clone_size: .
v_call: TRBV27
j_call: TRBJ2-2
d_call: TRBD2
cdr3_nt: TGTGCCAGCAGACCTCTAGCGGGAGGGCGTACCGGGGAGCTGTTTTTT
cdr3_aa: CASRPLAGGRTGELFF

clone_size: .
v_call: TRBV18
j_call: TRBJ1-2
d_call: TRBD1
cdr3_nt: TGTGCCAGCTCGTCTCGTACAGGGGATGGCTACACCTTC
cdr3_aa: CASSSRTGDGYTF

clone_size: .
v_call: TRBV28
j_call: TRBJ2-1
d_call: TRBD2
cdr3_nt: TGTGCCAGCCTGACCAGGGAATGGGGACTAGATGGAGGAGGCGAGCAGTTCTTC
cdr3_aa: CASLTREWGLDGGGEQFF

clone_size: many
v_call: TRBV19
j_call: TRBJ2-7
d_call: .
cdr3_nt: TGTGCCAGTAGTAGGCTCGGGTACGAGCAGTACTTC
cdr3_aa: CASSRLGYEQYF

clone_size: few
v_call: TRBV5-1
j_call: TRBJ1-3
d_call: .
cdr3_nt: TGCGCCAGCAGCTCAGGACAGATCTCTGGAAACACCATATATTTT
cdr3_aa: CASSSGQISGNTIYF

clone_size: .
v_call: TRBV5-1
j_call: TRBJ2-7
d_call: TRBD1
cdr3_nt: TGCGCCAGCAGCTTGTTAGGACAGGCTGCCTACGAGCAGTACTTC
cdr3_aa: CASSLLGQAAYEQYF